The 19 T cell receptor beta chains listed next were all sequenced from one sample in a study of PD-L1 blockade in urothelial cancer (dated by TCRdb to about 2017). The time point label on this specimen signifies: pretreatment peripheral blood. The library was produced with the immunoSEQ multiplex PCR assay. TCRdb provides this immuneACCESS table in a form limited to in-frame rearrangements. Some clones are lacking; in checked studies, under half of them reflect an unresolved V gene, and why the rest are absent is not known. A total of about 63,000 clones appear in this sample, 81% of them only once. The biggest ten clones account for 5.7% of the sample. The sequencing here drew on PBMCs, taken around atezolizumab (anti-PD-L1) treatment. The source is a man between 65 and 85 years old with urothelial cancer.

The chain uses TRBV7-2 and TRBJ2-3; the match to TRBD2 covers 8 bases. The CDR3 is made up of 16 amino acids. V was clipped by 2 bases and J by 2 bases; unmatched bases: 6. Germline CDR1 is SGHTA and CDR2 is FQGNSA. This CDR3 reads CASSLTTGGHTDTQYF. The CDR3 DNA reads as TGTGCCAGCAGCTTAACGACGGGAGGGCACACAGATACGCAGTATTTT.

The V call is TRBV11-3, the J call TRBJ1-1, with a possible D match to TRBD1 (5 bases). The CDR3 consists of 13 residues. In germline, CDR1 is SGHNT, CDR2 YENEEA. V gave up 5 bases and J gave up 6 bases, with 13 bases separating them. The CDR3 region has the DNA TGTGCCAGCAGCGGAGGGGTAGTTCCTGAAGCTTTCTTT. This encodes CASSGGVVPEAFF. Full variable domain (rest looked up from reference TRBV11-3 and TRBJ1-1): EAGVVQSPRYKIIEKKQPVAFWCNPISGHNTLYWYLQNLGQGPELLIRYENEEAVDDSQLPKDRFSAERLKGVDSTLKIQPAELGDSAVYLCASSGGVVPEAFFGQGTRLTVV.

The gene calls are TRBV6-4 and TRBJ1-5; D call uncertain. Per germline, CDR1 MRHNA and CDR2 SNTAGT. Trimming removed 6 bases at V and 4 bases at J, with 10 bases between. This CDR3 is built from 13 residues. CDR3 DNA: TGTGCCAGCAGCCCCGAACTAAATCAGCCCCAGCATTTT. It yields the protein CASSPELNQPQHF.

On this clone: Mismatch with germline at one junction end may stem from a read error. J is TRBJ1-5 and V is TRBV19, with 9 bases lining up with TRBD1. The CDR3 extends over 16 amino acids. Germline-derived CDR1 and CDR2 are LNHDA and SQIVND (reference sequence). The CDR3 loop reads CASSLDTGGWDQPQHF. The CDR3 DNA follows: TGTGCCAGTAGTCTAGACACAGGGGGCTGGGATCAGCCCCAGCATTTT.

A few counts support this clone. CDR3 residues: CASSLTKTGGRTEAFF. The CDR3 DNA is TGTGCCAGCAGCTTGACGAAGACAGGGGGCAGGACTGAAGCTTTCTTT. The J gene is TRBJ1-1, the V gene TRBV5-6; 10 bases align to TRBD1. Germline V CDR1 and CDR2: SGHDT, YYEEEE. The trim removed 1 base at V and 5 bases at J, leaving 8 bases unmatched. The CDR3 is made up of 16 amino acids.

This chain uses TRBV5-4 with TRBJ2-5; 7 bases are a match to TRBD1. With V trimmed by 3 bases and J by 5 bases, 13 bases remained unmatched. From germline, CDR1 is SGHNT and CDR2 YYREEE (reference sequence). The CDR3 sequence is 16 residues long. CDR3 loop: CASSSRQLGGEETQYF. The CDR3 DNA is TGTGCCAGCAGCTCCAGACAGCTAGGGGGCGAGGAGACCCAGTACTTC.

This chain connects TRBV9 to TRBJ2-2; no reliable D call. There are 13 residues in the CDR3. Per germline, CDR1 SGDLS and CDR2 YYNGEE. V dropped 3 bases and J dropped 7 bases, with 10 bases sitting between them. The CDR3 loop is CASSGSSGGELFF. The CDR3 coding sequence is TGTGCCAGCAGCGGGTCTTCGGGCGGGGAGCTGTTTTTT. Variable domain in full (rest from reference TRBV9 and TRBJ2-2): DSGVTQTPKHLITATGQRVTLRCSPRSGDLSVYWYQQSLDQGLQFLIQYYNGEERAKGNILERFSAQQFPDLHSELNLSSLELGDSALYFCASSGSSGGELFFGEGSRLTVL.

The gene calls are TRBV6-1 and TRBJ1-4; tentative D call: TRBD1 (5 bases). The V and J ends lost 1 base and 6 bases respectively, with 15 bases between them. Germline CDR1 and CDR2: MNHNS and SASEGT. This CDR3 is 16 amino acids long. The CDR3 here is CASSEGVGANYEKLFF. The CDR3 bases are TGTGCCAGCAGTGAAGGCGTAGGGGCGAATTATGAAAAACTGTTTTTT.

The chain carries TRBV6-5 and TRBJ2-7, with 9 bases lining up with TRBD1. CDR3 length: 14 residues. Germline lookup yields CDR1 MNHEY and CDR2 SVGAGI. V shed 5 bases and J 1 base; nucleotides not matched to a gene: 3. CDR3 sequence: CASSRQGVSYEQYF. DNA of the CDR3: TGTGCCAGCAGTAGACAGGGGGTTTCCTACGAGCAGTACTTC.

The chain couples TRBV4-1 to TRBJ2-3; 9 bases line up with TRBD2. The CDR3 runs to 17 residues. CDR1 MGHRA and CDR2 YSYEKL come from the germline V gene. Unmatched junction bases numbered 8, after V lost 0 bases and J lost 4 bases. The CDR3 spells CASSQDEERGAPDTQYF. CDR3 sequence (DNA): TGCGCCAGCAGCCAAGATGAGGAGCGGGGGGCTCCAGATACGCAGTATTTT.

The gene calls are TRBV5-6 and TRBJ1-3; 11 bases are a match to TRBD1. From germline, CDR1 is SGHDT and CDR2 YYEEEE. Losses at the gene ends were 3 bases for V and 4 bases for J; bases not matched to a gene: 3. The CDR3 covers 15 residues. The CDR3 bases are TGTGCCAGCAGCTGGACAGGGGGCGTGGGAAACACCATATATTTT. As protein: CASSWTGGVGNTIYF.

The CDR3 reads CASSQDIGVSTDTQYF. The CDR3 coding sequence is TGTGCCAGCAGCCAAGATATAGGGGTTAGCACAGATACGCAGTATTTT. The rearrangement uses TRBV4-2 and TRBJ2-3; maybe TRBD1 (5 bases). CDR1 LGHNA and CDR2 YNFKEQ come from the germline V gene. Trimming pared 0 bases from V and 0 bases from J, leaving 10 bases between. The CDR3 runs to 16 residues.

The chain recombines TRBV27 with TRBJ1-1; D ambiguous. Germline loops: CDR1 MNHEY, CDR2 SMNVEV (reference sequence). The CDR3 has 13 residues. Trimming shortened V by 6 bases and J by 3 bases, and 11 bases separated the two germline ends. The CDR3 bases are TGTGCCAGCAGGGAGGCAGAGCACACTGAAGCTTTCTTT. Encoded protein: CASREAEHTEAFF.

V gene TRBV11-3 combines with J gene TRBJ2-7; D call uncertain. CDR1 SGHNT and CDR2 YENEEA come from the germline V gene. V lost 5 bases and J lost 2, with 13 bases in between. The CDR3 loop spans 14 amino acids. CDR3 in amino acids: CASSLTPDTYEQYF. CDR3 DNA sequence: TGTGCCAGCAGCCTTACTCCCGACACCTACGAGCAGTACTTC.

This chain links TRBV2 with TRBJ2-1, with a weak D call TRBD2 (7 bases). The CDR3 sequence is 16 residues long. V was cut by 6 bases and J by 6 bases, with 21 bases left in between. The germline V gene encodes CDR1 SNHLY and CDR2 FYNNEI. In DNA form, the CDR3 reads TGTGCCAGCAGCAAAAGACAGTTTGCGGGGGCCAATGAGCAGTTCTTC. This gives the protein CASSKRQFAGANEQFF.

The rearrangement joins TRBV2 to TRBJ1-4; the D gene is possibly TRBD1 (5 bases). Looked up from germline, CDR1 is SNHLY and CDR2 is FYNNEI. V lost 0 bases and J lost 8, with 10 bases in between. CDR3 length: 14 amino acids. The CDR3 DNA is TGTGCCAGCAGTGAAGCAGGTGACAGAGAAAAACTGTTTTTT. Translation gives CASSEAGDREKLFF.

This clone was observed a few times. This sequence joins TRBV2 and TRBJ2-7, with 7 bases identical to TRBD1. CDR1 SNHLY and CDR2 FYNNEI come from the germline V gene. Trimming at V came to 3 bases and at J to 0 bases, leaving 2 bases not matched to a gene. The CDR3 contains 14 residues. The chain's CDR3 is CASSEDRISYEQYF. The CDR3 DNA reads as TGTGCCAGCAGTGAGGACAGGATCTCCTACGAGCAGTACTTC.

The chain links TRBV6-1 to TRBJ2-5; a possible D gene is TRBD2 (6 bases). The CDR3 totals 13 residues. Trimming left V 5 bases short and J 5 bases short, with 12 bases between. Germline CDR1 and CDR2: MNHNS and SASEGT. The CDR3 here is CASSPGDQETQYF. CDR3 bases: TGTGCCAGCAGTCCGGGAGATCAGGAGACCCAGTACTTC.

The chain joins TRBV11-2 to TRBJ2-3; D unclear. V was trimmed by 3 bases and J by 2 bases, leaving 12 bases between them. This CDR3 has 15 residues. Germline V CDR1 and CDR2: SGHAT, FQNNGV. The CDR3 spells CASSFDTSYTDTQYF. Written as DNA, the CDR3 is TGTGCCAGCAGCTTTGACACATCCTACACAGATACGCAGTATTTT.